These 8 T cell receptor beta chains were all obtained from the same sample, sequenced in a study of blood T cell repertoires in COVID-19. Libraries were prepared by immunoSEQ multiplex PCR; TCRdb keeps only in-frame clonotypes and omits some of them. The sample shows 100,000 to 150,000 clones, 55% to 70% of them seen only once. What was sequenced was peripheral blood. These receptors all stem from an older woman with acute or convalescent COVID-19.

The chain has TRBV7-2 and TRBJ1-3; 12 bases align to TRBD1. V dropped 5 bases and J dropped 0; count of bases not matched to a gene: 11. CDR1 SGHTA and CDR2 FQGNSA come from the germline V gene. The CDR3 length is 19 residues. Here the CDR3 reads CASSPPRGTGGSSGNTIYF. DNA for the CDR3: TGTGCCAGCAGCCCACCAAGAGGGACAGGGGGCTCCTCTGGAAACACCATATATTTT.

In its sample, this clone was seen a few times. The chain employs TRBV10-3 and TRBJ1-1; maybe TRBD1 (6 bases). This CDR3 is 15 amino acids long. Germline-derived CDR1 and CDR2 are ENHRY and SYGVKD. Trimming stripped 3 bases from V and 1 base from J, with 12 bases between. CDR3 in amino acids: CAISDGGWANTEAFF. Written as DNA, the CDR3 is TGTGCCATCAGTGATGGGGGCTGGGCGAACACTGAAGCTTTCTTT.

The V and J genes are TRBV30 and TRBJ2-3; 12 positions match TRBD2. CDR1 GTSNPN and CDR2 SVGIG come from the germline V gene (reference sequence). The CDR3 contains 17 residues. Trimming cost V 0 bases and J 3 bases; bases outside gene matches: 7. CDR3 loop: CAWSVIALAGGTDTQYF. The DNA of the CDR3 is TGTGCCTGGAGTGTAATCGCCCTAGCGGGAGGGACAGATACGCAGTATTTT. The full variable domain, with the rest looked up from reference TRBV30 and TRBJ2-3, is SQTIHQWPATLVQPVGSPLSLECTVEGTSNPNLYWYRQAAGRGLQLLFYSVGIGQISSEVPQNLSASRPQDRQFILSSKKLLLSDSGFYLCAWSVIALAGGTDTQYFGPGTRLTVL.

This clone came up once. The rearrangement joins TRBV5-1 to TRBJ1-2; 10 bases agree with TRBD1. The V segment lost 4 bases and the J segment 8 bases; nucleotides outside the gene matches: 8. Germline V CDR1 and CDR2: SGHRS, YFSETQ. The CDR3 sequence is 14 residues long. The CDR3 is CASSVDRGSEGYTF. CDR3 sequence (DNA): TGCGCCAGCAGCGTGGACAGGGGGTCGGAGGGCTACACCTTC.

The J gene is TRBJ2-7, the V gene TRBV11-2, with TRBD2 matching 7 bases. The germline V gene has CDR1 SGHAT and CDR2 FQNNGV. Trimming removed 0 bases from V and 5 bases from J; junction bases left unmatched: 7. This CDR3 contains 15 residues. CDR3 region: CASSLEGGRHDEQYF. In DNA form, the CDR3 reads TGTGCCAGCAGCTTAGAGGGCGGGAGACATGACGAGCAGTACTTC.

About this clone: The sample holds other DNA sequences that translate to the same CDR3. V is TRBV6-5 and J is TRBJ1-2, with 8 bases fitting TRBD1. The length of the CDR3 is 12 residues. The J segment lost 5 bases and the V segment lost 8 bases, leaving 4 bases of the junction unmatched. Germline V CDR1 and CDR2: MNHEY, SVGAGI. CDR3 bases: TGTGCCAGCGGGGACAGGTTATATGGCTACACCTTC. Translated: CASGDRLYGYTF.

The chain couples TRBV28 to TRBJ2-5; 10 nucleotides agree with TRBD1. Germline V gives CDR1 MDHEN, CDR2 SYDVKM. The CDR3 totals 15 residues. Trimming at V came to 6 bases and at J to 2 bases, leaving 6 bases not matched to a gene. Written as DNA, the CDR3 is TGTGCCAGCAGGGGGACAGGGGCCGCTCAAGAGACCCAGTACTTC. Translated, it gives CASRGTGAAQETQYF.

V and J are TRBV18 and TRBJ2-5, with 10 nucleotides matching TRBD2. V gave up 3 bases and J gave up 4 bases; unmatched junction bases: 8. This CDR3 has 16 residues. Germline V gene lookup returns CDR1 KGHSH and CDR2 LQKENI. The CDR3 loop reads CASSPASGGRGETQYF. The CDR3 coding sequence is TGTGCCAGCTCACCGGCTAGCGGGGGCCGTGGAGAGACCCAGTACTTC.